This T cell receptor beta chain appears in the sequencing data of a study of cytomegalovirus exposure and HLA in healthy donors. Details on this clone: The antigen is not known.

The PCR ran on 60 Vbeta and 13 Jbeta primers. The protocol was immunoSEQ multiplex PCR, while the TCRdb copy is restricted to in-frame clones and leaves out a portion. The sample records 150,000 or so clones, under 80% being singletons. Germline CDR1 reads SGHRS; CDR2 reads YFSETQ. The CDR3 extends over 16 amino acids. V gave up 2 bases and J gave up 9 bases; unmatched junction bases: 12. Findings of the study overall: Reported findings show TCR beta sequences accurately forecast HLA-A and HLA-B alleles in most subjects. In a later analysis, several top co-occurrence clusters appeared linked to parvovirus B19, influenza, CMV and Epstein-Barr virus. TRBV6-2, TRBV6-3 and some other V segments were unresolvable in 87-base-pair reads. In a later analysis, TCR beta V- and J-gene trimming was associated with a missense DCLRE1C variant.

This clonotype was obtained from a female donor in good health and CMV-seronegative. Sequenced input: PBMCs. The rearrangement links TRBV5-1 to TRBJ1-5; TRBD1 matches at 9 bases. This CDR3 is CASSLGTGPLFGPQHF. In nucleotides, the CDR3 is TGCGCCAGCAGCTTAGGGACAGGGCCCCTCTTTGGGCCCCAGCATTTT.